Listed below are T cell receptor beta chains from one sample, sequenced in a study of beta chain features in type 1 diabetes. TCRdb's copy holds only in-frame clones and misses some; the assay was immunoSEQ multiplex PCR. The repertoire holds 300,000 or so clones, with roughly an eighth as singletons. Sequenced material: naive CD4+ T cells from blood. All receptors come from a man under 40 with type 1 diabetes. Each CDR3 is given with its conserved first and last residue. Each record gives: clone size, J gene, D gene, V gene, CDR3 protein, CDR3 DNA. A D gene is named only where the DNA matches it firmly. The size entry is marked missing in some rows and otherwise reads once, few, many or a size class.

clone_size: few
j_call: TRBJ1-1
d_call: NA
v_call: TRBV7-9
cdr3_aa: CASSPLGTFAFF
cdr3_nt: TGTGCCAGCAGCCCCCTCGGGACTTTTGCTTTCTTT

clone_size: few
j_call: TRBJ2-1
d_call: NA
v_call: TRBV27
cdr3_aa: CASSTRNEQFF
cdr3_nt: TGTGCCAGCAGTACGAGAAATGAGCAGTTCTTC

clone_size: few
j_call: TRBJ2-2
d_call: TRBD2
v_call: TRBV5-1
cdr3_aa: CASMTGGNTGELFF
cdr3_nt: TGCGCCAGCATGACGGGAGGGAACACCGGGGAGCTGTTTTTT

clone_size: NA
j_call: TRBJ2-5
d_call: NA
v_call: TRBV15
cdr3_aa: CATSRDPSYQETQYF
cdr3_nt: TGTGCCACCAGCAGAGATCCGTCCTACCAAGAGACCCAGTACTTC

clone_size: few
j_call: TRBJ2-1
d_call: NA
v_call: TRBV9
cdr3_aa: CASSVEELGPYNEQFF
cdr3_nt: TGTGCCAGCAGCGTAGAAGAGCTGGGCCCCTACAATGAGCAGTTCTTC

clone_size: NA
j_call: TRBJ2-3
d_call: NA
v_call: TRBV4-3
cdr3_aa: CASSQTGGTDTQYF
cdr3_nt: TGCGCCAGCAGCCAGACTGGCGGCACAGATACGCAGTATTTT

clone_size: NA
j_call: TRBJ2-1
d_call: NA
v_call: TRBV12-5
cdr3_aa: CASGLGQVSYNEQFF
cdr3_nt: TGTGCTAGTGGTTTGGGCCAGGTCTCCTACAATGAGCAGTTCTTC

clone_size: NA
j_call: TRBJ2-7
d_call: NA
v_call: TRBV13
cdr3_aa: CASSRTRGIFGTSYEQYF
cdr3_nt: TGTGCCAGCTCTAGAACACGGGGAATCTTTGGGACTTCCTACGAGCAGTACTTC

clone_size: few
j_call: TRBJ2-6
d_call: NA
v_call: TRBV5-4
cdr3_aa: CASSLDSPVLTF
cdr3_nt: TGTGCCAGCAGCTTGGACAGCCCCGTCCTGACTTTC

clone_size: few
j_call: TRBJ2-1
d_call: TRBD2
v_call: TRBV27
cdr3_aa: CASSLSASGSRVNEQFF
cdr3_nt: TGTGCCAGCAGTTTAAGTGCTAGCGGGAGTCGGGTGAATGAGCAGTTCTTC

clone_size: NA
j_call: TRBJ2-7
d_call: NA
v_call: TRBV7-2
cdr3_aa: CASSLGDRPYEQYF
cdr3_nt: TGTGCCAGCAGCTTAGGTGACAGGCCCTACGAGCAGTACTTC

clone_size: few
j_call: TRBJ1-2
d_call: TRBD1
v_call: TRBV14
cdr3_aa: CASSNGGTAYYGYTF
cdr3_nt: TGTGCCAGCAGCAATGGAGGGACAGCTTACTATGGCTACACCTTC

clone_size: NA
j_call: TRBJ2-2
d_call: TRBD1
v_call: TRBV19
cdr3_aa: CASSTKTGRTGELFF
cdr3_nt: TGTGCCAGTAGTACCAAGACAGGGCGCACCGGGGAGCTGTTTTTT

clone_size: NA
j_call: TRBJ2-4
d_call: NA
v_call: TRBV5-1
cdr3_aa: CASSIGQSRDIQYF
cdr3_nt: TGCGCCAGCAGCATCGGACAGAGTCGAGACATTCAGTACTTC

clone_size: NA
j_call: TRBJ2-2
d_call: NA
v_call: TRBV28
cdr3_aa: CASSLKQNTGELFF
cdr3_nt: TGTGCCAGCAGTTTAAAACAGAACACCGGGGAGCTGTTTTTT

clone_size: NA
j_call: TRBJ2-7
d_call: TRBD2
v_call: TRBV5-1
cdr3_aa: CASSFGLAEVYEQYF
cdr3_nt: TGCGCCAGCAGCTTCGGACTAGCGGAAGTCTACGAGCAGTACTTC

clone_size: NA
j_call: TRBJ1-1
d_call: NA
v_call: TRBV14
cdr3_aa: CASSRSGTEAFF
cdr3_nt: TGTGCCAGCAGCCGATCAGGAACTGAAGCTTTCTTT

clone_size: NA
j_call: TRBJ1-5
d_call: NA
v_call: TRBV7-2
cdr3_aa: CASSLASRDSNQPQHF
cdr3_nt: TGTGCCAGCAGCTTAGCGTCAAGAGATAGCAATCAGCCCCAGCATTTT

clone_size: NA
j_call: TRBJ1-5
d_call: NA
v_call: TRBV27
cdr3_aa: CASSLLGGNQPQHF
cdr3_nt: TGTGCCAGCAGTTTACTTGGAGGCAATCAGCCCCAGCATTTT

clone_size: NA
j_call: TRBJ1-2
d_call: TRBD1
v_call: TRBV10-3
cdr3_aa: CAIRTQGSDGYTF
cdr3_nt: TGTGCCATCAGAACACAGGGGAGCGACGGCTACACCTTC

clone_size: NA
j_call: TRBJ2-1
d_call: TRBD2
v_call: TRBV29-1
cdr3_aa: CSGHSGSNEQFF
cdr3_nt: TGCAGCGGTCATAGCGGGAGCAATGAGCAGTTCTTC

clone_size: few
j_call: TRBJ2-7
d_call: TRBD2
v_call: TRBV9
cdr3_aa: CASSSREGSISDEQYF
cdr3_nt: TGTGCCAGCAGTTCTCGGGAGGGCTCTATTTCTGACGAGCAGTACTTC

clone_size: few
j_call: TRBJ2-1
d_call: NA
v_call: TRBV29-1
cdr3_aa: CSVDPGLVSYNEQFF
cdr3_nt: TGCAGCGTTGACCCGGGTCTGGTCTCCTACAATGAGCAGTTCTTC

clone_size: NA
j_call: TRBJ1-5
d_call: NA
v_call: TRBV29-1
cdr3_aa: CSVQYTSNQPQHF
cdr3_nt: TGCAGCGTTCAGTACACGAGCAATCAGCCCCAGCATTTT

clone_size: NA
j_call: TRBJ1-1
d_call: NA
v_call: TRBV7-3
cdr3_aa: CASSLYGGTEAFF
cdr3_nt: TGTGCCAGCAGCTTATATGGGGGGACTGAAGCTTTCTTT

clone_size: few
j_call: TRBJ2-5
d_call: TRBD2
v_call: TRBV28
cdr3_aa: CASSLSRAGAETQYF
cdr3_nt: TGTGCCAGCAGTTTATCAAGAGCGGGAGCGGAGACCCAGTACTTC

clone_size: NA
j_call: TRBJ1-2
d_call: NA
v_call: TRBV28
cdr3_aa: CASRITGSDGYTF
cdr3_nt: TGTGCCAGCCGAATCACAGGGTCTGATGGCTACACCTTC

clone_size: NA
j_call: TRBJ2-4
d_call: NA
v_call: TRBV4-2
cdr3_aa: CASSLPRGQRNIQYF
cdr3_nt: TGTGCCAGCAGCCTACCGAGAGGACAGCGTAACATTCAGTACTTC

clone_size: NA
j_call: TRBJ2-7
d_call: TRBD1
v_call: TRBV18
cdr3_aa: CASSPRQGKYEQYF
cdr3_nt: TGTGCCAGCTCACCGAGACAGGGCAAGTACGAGCAGTACTTC

clone_size: NA
j_call: TRBJ2-2
d_call: NA
v_call: TRBV11-2
cdr3_aa: CASSLVADTGELFF
cdr3_nt: TGTGCCAGCAGCTTAGTAGCGGACACCGGGGAGCTGTTTTTT

clone_size: few
j_call: TRBJ2-2
d_call: NA
v_call: TRBV4-3
cdr3_aa: CASSQESSGGELFF
cdr3_nt: TGCGCCAGCAGCCAAGAATCCTCGGGCGGGGAGCTGTTTTTT

clone_size: few
j_call: TRBJ1-5
d_call: TRBD1
v_call: TRBV18
cdr3_aa: CASSPPSRDREHF
cdr3_nt: TGTGCCAGCTCACCCCCATCCCGGGACAGAGAGCATTTT

clone_size: NA
j_call: TRBJ2-7
d_call: TRBD2
v_call: TRBV4-1
cdr3_aa: CASSPTSGRPGEQYF
cdr3_nt: TGCGCCAGCAGCCCCACTAGCGGGCGACCGGGGGAGCAGTACTTC

clone_size: NA
j_call: TRBJ2-5
d_call: TRBD1
v_call: TRBV9
cdr3_aa: CASSLPTRGRRETQYF
cdr3_nt: TGTGCCAGCAGCCTCCCAACAAGGGGGCGTCGGGAGACCCAGTACTTC

clone_size: few
j_call: TRBJ2-2
d_call: NA
v_call: TRBV28
cdr3_aa: CASSLAGGSGELFF
cdr3_nt: TGTGCCAGCAGTTTGGCAGGGGGGAGCGGGGAGCTGTTTTTT

clone_size: NA
j_call: TRBJ1-2
d_call: NA
v_call: TRBV20-1
cdr3_aa: CSARAYGYTF
cdr3_nt: TGCAGTGCTAGGGCATATGGCTACACCTTC

clone_size: few
j_call: TRBJ2-7
d_call: NA
v_call: TRBV9
cdr3_aa: CASSVGAGSYEQYF
cdr3_nt: TGTGCCAGCAGCGTAGGGGCAGGGTCTTACGAGCAGTACTTC

clone_size: few
j_call: TRBJ2-7
d_call: NA
v_call: TRBV15
cdr3_aa: CATSREGRATYEQYF
cdr3_nt: TGTGCCACCAGCAGAGAGGGCAGGGCGACCTACGAGCAGTACTTC

clone_size: NA
j_call: TRBJ2-1
d_call: TRBD2
v_call: TRBV4-1
cdr3_aa: CASRRTSVNFNEQFF
cdr3_nt: TGCGCCAGCAGGCGGACTAGCGTTAACTTCAATGAGCAGTTCTTC

clone_size: NA
j_call: TRBJ2-2
d_call: TRBD2
v_call: TRBV5-1
cdr3_aa: CASSALAGSNTGELFF
cdr3_nt: TGCGCCAGCAGCGCCCTAGCGGGATCGAACACCGGGGAGCTGTTTTTT